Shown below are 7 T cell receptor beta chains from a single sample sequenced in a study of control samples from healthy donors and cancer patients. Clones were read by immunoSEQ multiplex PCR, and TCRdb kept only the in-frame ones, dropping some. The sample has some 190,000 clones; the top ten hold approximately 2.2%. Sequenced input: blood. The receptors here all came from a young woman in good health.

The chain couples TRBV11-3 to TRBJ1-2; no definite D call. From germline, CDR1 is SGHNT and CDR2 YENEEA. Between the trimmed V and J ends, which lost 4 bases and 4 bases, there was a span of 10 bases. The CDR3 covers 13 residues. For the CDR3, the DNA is TGTGCCAGCAGCTACGGGGAGGCCTATGGCTACACCTTC. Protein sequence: CASSYGEAYGYTF. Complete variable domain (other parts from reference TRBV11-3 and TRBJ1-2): EAGVVQSPRYKIIEKKQPVAFWCNPISGHNTLYWYLQNLGQGPELLIRYENEEAVDDSQLPKDRFSAERLKGVDSTLKIQPAELGDSAVYLCASSYGEAYGYTFGSGTRLTVV.

CDR3 sequence reads: CGCAEQTDSGNTIYF. The DNA of the CDR3 is TGTGGGTGCGCGGAGCAAACCGACTCTGGAAACACCATATATTTT. This chain connects TRBV6-5 to TRBJ1-3; no firm D call. There are 15 residues in the CDR3. Germline lookup yields CDR1 MNHEY and CDR2 SVGAGI.

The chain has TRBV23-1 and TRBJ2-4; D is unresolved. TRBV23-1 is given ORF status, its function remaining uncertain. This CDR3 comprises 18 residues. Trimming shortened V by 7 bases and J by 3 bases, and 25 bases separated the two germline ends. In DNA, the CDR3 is TGCGCCAGCACGGTCATAGGGCTTCTTACCTTAGGCAAAAACATTCAGTACTTC. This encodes CASTVIGLLTLGKNIQYF.

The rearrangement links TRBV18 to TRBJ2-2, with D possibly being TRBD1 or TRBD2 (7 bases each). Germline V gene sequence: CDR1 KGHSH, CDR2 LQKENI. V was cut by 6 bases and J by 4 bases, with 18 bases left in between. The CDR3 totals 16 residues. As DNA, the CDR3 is TGTGCCAGCTCGAAGCCAGGGGGGGCAGTCACCGGGGAGCTGTTTTTT. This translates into CASSKPGGAVTGELFF.

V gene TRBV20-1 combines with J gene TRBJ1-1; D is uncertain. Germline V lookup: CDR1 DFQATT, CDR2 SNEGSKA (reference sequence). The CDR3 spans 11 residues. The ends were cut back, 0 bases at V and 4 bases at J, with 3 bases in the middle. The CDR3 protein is CSARDPTEAFF. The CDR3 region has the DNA TGCAGTGCTAGAGACCCCACTGAAGCTTTCTTT.

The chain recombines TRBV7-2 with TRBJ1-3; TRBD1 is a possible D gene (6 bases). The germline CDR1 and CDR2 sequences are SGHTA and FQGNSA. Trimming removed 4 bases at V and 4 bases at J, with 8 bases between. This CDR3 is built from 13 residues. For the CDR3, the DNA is TGTGCCAGCAGCTCCGACAGGGGAAACACCATATATTTT. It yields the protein CASSSDRGNTIYF.

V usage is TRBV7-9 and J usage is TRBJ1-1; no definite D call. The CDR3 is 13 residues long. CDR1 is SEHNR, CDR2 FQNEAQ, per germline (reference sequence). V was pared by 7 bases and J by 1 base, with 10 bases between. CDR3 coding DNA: TGTGCCAGCACCCGGACGGGGAACACTGAAGCTTTCTTT. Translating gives CASTRTGNTEAFF.